This is a list of T cell receptor beta chains from one sample in a study of graft-versus-host responses after intestinal transplantation. For these receptors, no antigen is known. Some clones are missing from TCRdb's copy, which holds only in-frame ones; the method was immunoSEQ multiplex PCR. This sample yields about 93,000 clones, of which approximately 92% are seen a single time; roughly 0.49% belongs to the top ten. This specimen consisted of unstimulated CD8+ T cells sorted from spleen or lymph node cells, obtained before intestinal transplant. Receptors originate from a human donor who received an intestinal transplant. Each CDR3 is given with its conserved first and last residue. D genes are given only for firm matches. Clone size is stated in some rows and not others, as once, few, many or a class when expanded.

j_call d_call v_call clone_size cdr3_nt cdr3_aa
TRBJ2-1 TRBD2 TRBV19 NA TGTGCCAGTAGTATGGGACTAGTTAACAATGAGCAGTTCTTC CASSMGLVNNEQFF
TRBJ1-1 NA TRBV19 NA TGTGCCAGTACTCAGGGTAACACTGAAGCTTTCTTT CASTQGNTEAFF
TRBJ2-7 TRBD1 TRBV18 NA TGTGCCAGCCGGACAGGAGATTCCTACGAGCAGTACTTC CASRTGDSYEQYF
TRBJ2-1 TRBD2 TRBV4-1 NA TGCGCCAGCAGCCAAGCTCACCTACTAGCGGCTGCCTACAATGAGCAGTTCTTC CASSQAHLLAAAYNEQFF
TRBJ1-3 NA TRBV27 few TGTGCCAGCAGTTTATCGAGGGCCCAGGACAGCTCTGGAAACACCATATATTTT CASSLSRAQDSSGNTIYF
TRBJ1-1 TRBD1 TRBV4-1 few TGCGCCAGCAGCCAGATGGGACAGGCGGGCACTGAAGCTTTCTTT CASSQMGQAGTEAFF
TRBJ2-7 TRBD2 TRBV4-1 NA TGCGCCAGCAGCCACACACTAGCGGGAGTTTACGAGCAGTACTTC CASSHTLAGVYEQYF
TRBJ2-3 TRBD2 TRBV30 NA TGTGCCTGGAGTACTAGCGAGACTAGCACAGATACGCAGTATTTT CAWSTSETSTDTQYF
TRBJ1-5 NA TRBV19 NA TGTGCCAGTAGACCAGGACAGTCCAATCAGCCCCAGCATTTT CASRPGQSNQPQHF
TRBJ1-5 TRBD1 TRBV2 NA TGTGCCAGCAGCCCGGGACAGGGAGGTTTTAGCAATCAGCCCCAGCATTTT CASSPGQGGFSNQPQHF
TRBJ2-3 NA TRBV27 NA TGTGCCAGCAGTTTGAGAAGGGGGGGGGATACGCAGTATTTT CASSLRRGGDTQYF
TRBJ2-7 NA TRBV27 NA TGTGCCAGCAGTTTAAGGGGGAACTCCTACGAGCAGTACTTC CASSLRGNSYEQYF
TRBJ2-7 TRBD1 TRBV19 few TGTGCCAGTAGTATCGGAACAGGGGCAACCTACGAGCAGTACTTC CASSIGTGATYEQYF
TRBJ1-1 NA TRBV11-2 once TGTGCCAGCAGCTTAGAAGTCGCAGGAGGGACTGAAGCTTTCTTT CASSLEVAGGTEAFF
TRBJ2-7 NA TRBV4-3 NA TGCGCCAGCAGCCAATCAAGCGGGTCCTACGAGCAGTACTTC CASSQSSGSYEQYF
TRBJ2-7 TRBD2 TRBV19 NA TGTGCCAGTAGTACCCCGGGGACTAGCGGGAGGAATCCATACGAGCAGTACTTC CASSTPGTSGRNPYEQYF
TRBJ1-2 NA TRBV2 NA TGTGCCAGCACCCTTTCAGGGTCAGCTAACTATGGCTACACCTTC CASTLSGSANYGYTF
TRBJ2-1 TRBD2 TRBV6-1 NA TGTGCCAGCAGTGAAGCTAGCGGGTCCTACAATGAGCAGTTCTTC CASSEASGSYNEQFF
TRBJ1-5 NA TRBV5-5 NA TGTGCCAGCAGCTTGTCAGGGGATAGCAATCAGCCCCAGCATTTT CASSLSGDSNQPQHF
TRBJ2-7 NA TRBV29-1 NA TGCAGCGTTACGGAGGGATACGAGCAGTACTTC CSVTEGYEQYF
TRBJ1-2 NA TRBV11-2 NA TGTGCCAGCAGCCTCCTAACAGGGAGCTATGGCTACACCTTC CASSLLTGSYGYTF
TRBJ2-1 NA TRBV27 once TGTGCCAGCAGTTTAATACCCCCCGCGGGCTCTGAGCAGTTCTTC CASSLIPPAGSEQFF
TRBJ2-1 NA TRBV4-3 once TGCGCCAGCAGCCCAAACGGGGCGGGGGCGTTATACAATGAGCAGTTCTTC CASSPNGAGALYNEQFF
TRBJ2-1 TRBD2 TRBV7-9 NA TGTGCCAGCAGCCCGCCTAGCGGGGGGTACAATGAGCAGTTCTTC CASSPPSGGYNEQFF
TRBJ2-2 TRBD2 TRBV4-2 NA TGTGCCAGCAGCCCCACTGGAGGGCGGGGGATGAACACCGGGGAGCTGTTTTTT CASSPTGGRGMNTGELFF
TRBJ2-7 TRBD1 TRBV2 NA TGTGCCAGCAGTACTCCGGACAGGGCGGGGCCCTACGAGCAGTACTTC CASSTPDRAGPYEQYF
TRBJ1-2 TRBD1 TRBV27 NA TGTGCCAGCAGTTGGTCAGGGGGCGCAAACTATGGCTACACCTTC CASSWSGGANYGYTF
TRBJ2-7 TRBD2 TRBV6-5 NA TGTGCCAGCAGTTGGGGCGGGGGGGCTAGTGTCGAGCAGTACTTC CASSWGGGASVEQYF
TRBJ1-4 TRBD1 TRBV6-5 NA TGTGCCAGCAGTGGACAAGGGGGCGTGGGTGAAAAACTGTTTTTT CASSGQGGVGEKLFF
TRBJ2-7 TRBD2 TRBV27 NA TGTGCCAGCAGCATGGCGGGAGAGAACTACGAGCAGTACTTC CASSMAGENYEQYF
TRBJ1-1 TRBD1 TRBV2 NA TGTGCCAGCAGTGGTACCATCGGGACAGGGTTTTACGCTGAAGCTTTCTTT CASSGTIGTGFYAEAFF
TRBJ2-2 NA TRBV4-1 NA TGCGCCAGCAGCCAGGCAGGGTTCGGGGAGCTGTTTTTT CASSQAGFGELFF
TRBJ1-3 NA TRBV6-6 few TGTGCCAGTCGGGAGGGAGACACCATATATTTT CASREGDTIYF
TRBJ2-5 NA TRBV19 once TGTGCCAGTACCCCGACCGGGGGAGAGACCCAGTACTTC CASTPTGGETQYF
TRBJ1-2 NA TRBV19 NA TGTGCCAGTAGTACAGGGGCTGGCTACACCTTC CASSTGAGYTF
TRBJ1-1 NA TRBV19 NA TGTGCCAGTAGTATAGAAGCCACAGGGAACACTGAAGCTTTCTTT CASSIEATGNTEAFF
TRBJ1-1 TRBD1 TRBV19 NA TGTGCCAGTGACAGGGGGATGAACACTGAAGCTTTCTTT CASDRGMNTEAFF